Following are 18 T cell receptor beta chains from one sample sequenced in a study of Ad26.COV2.S vaccination and SARS-CoV-2 variants. This table comes from immunoSEQ multiplex PCR, and its TCRdb copy is limited to in-frame clones, with some not included. Of about 350,000 clones in the sample, roughly 91% were seen once. Treatment: around 19 received Ad26.COV2.S at low or high dose, single or two shots; about five received placebo; per-sample allocation not given. Vaccine and placebo recipients were sampled on day 63 after the first injection. Specimen: peripheral blood, collected in a trial of Ad26.COV2.S vaccine versus placebo. All receptors come from a person between 18 and 59 years old who received the Ad26.COV2.S COVID-19 vaccine or a placebo.

This clone was seen just once. The junction differs from germline at one of its ends, possibly a read error. Additional DNA sequences in this sample encode the identical CDR3. The rearrangement links TRBV3-1 (or the pseudogene TRBV3-2) to TRBJ1-2; D possibly corresponds to TRBD1 (5 bases). This CDR3 spans 14 amino acids. The germline CDR1 and CDR2 sequences are LGHDT and YNNKEL (reference sequence). For the CDR3, the DNA is TGTGCCAGTAGCCAAGACCCAGGGAGCTATGGCTACACCTTC. It encodes CASSQDPGSYGYTF.

This clone was recorded a few times. This chain links TRBV6-1 with TRBJ2-1, with no clear D. The length of the CDR3 is 13 residues. Germline CDR1 and CDR2: MNHNS and SASEGT. The V and J ends lost 0 bases and 14 bases respectively, with 14 bases between them. The CDR3 sequence: CASSEARVPTEFF. CDR3 DNA sequence: TGTGCCAGCAGTGAAGCCCGGGTCCCCACGGAGTTCTTC.

The chain uses TRBV14 and TRBJ2-2; D is tentatively TRBD1 or TRBD2 (5 bases each). Germline V lookup: CDR1 SGHDN, CDR2 FVKESK. Trimming shortened V by 1 base and J by 7 bases, and 16 bases separated the two germline ends. This CDR3 spans 16 amino acids. The CDR3 is CASSQGRIRAGGELFF. The CDR3 DNA reads TGTGCCAGCAGCCAAGGGCGAATCAGGGCGGGCGGGGAGCTGTTTTTT.

CDR3 sequence: CASGLVQGTSGPYEQFF. CDR3 DNA: TGTGCTAGTGGTTTGGTACAGGGGACTAGCGGACCGTATGAGCAGTTCTTC. The J gene is TRBJ2-1, the V gene TRBV12-5; the match to TRBD2 covers 11 bases. With V trimmed by 0 bases and J by 8 bases, 9 bases remained unmatched. Germline loops: CDR1 LGHNT, CDR2 FRNRAP. The CDR3 is 17 amino acids.

The V gene is TRBV5-6, the J gene TRBJ1-1; 9 bases are a match to TRBD1. The ends lost 4 bases at V and 9 bases at J; junction bases unmatched: 7. In germline, CDR1 is SGHDT, CDR2 YYEEEE. The CDR3 runs to 13 residues. The CDR3 coding sequence is TGTGCCAGCAGCGCGGGACAGGGTTTGCAAGCTTTCTTT. Encoded protein: CASSAGQGLQAFF.

The chain carries TRBV29-1 and TRBJ1-1, with 7 bases fitting TRBD1. The CDR3 loop spans 13 amino acids. The V segment lost 6 bases and the J segment 4 bases; nucleotides outside the gene matches: 8. From germline, CDR1 is SQVTM and CDR2 ANQGSEA. In DNA form, the CDR3 reads TGCAGCGTGGGACAGTTTGGGGTCACTGAAGCTTTCTTT. This gives the protein CSVGQFGVTEAFF.

This clone has a single count. The rearrangement joins TRBV6-5 to TRBJ2-5; TRBD1 agrees at 7 bases. The CDR3 has 13 amino acids. V was clipped by 5 bases and J by 3 bases; unmatched bases: 3. CDR1 MNHEY and CDR2 SVGAGI come from the germline V gene. The DNA for the CDR3 is TGTGCCAGCAGTCTAGGGACAGAAGAGACCCAGTACTTC. This gives the protein CASSLGTEETQYF.

In this sample, this clone turned up once. The chain combines TRBV5-1 with TRBJ2-5; 11 bases agree with TRBD2. With V trimmed by 0 bases and J by 5 bases, 6 bases remained unmatched. The germline CDR1 and CDR2 sequences are SGHRS and YFSETQ. CDR3 size: 16 residues. The CDR3 DNA follows: TGCGCCAGCAGCTTGGGGCCTAGCGGGGGGCTGGAGACCCAGTACTTC. This sequence encodes CASSLGPSGGLETQYF.

The sample holds one count of this clone. The chain couples TRBV19 to TRBJ2-2; the match to TRBD1 covers 7 bases. The CDR3 has 14 residues. The V gene end was trimmed by 7 bases and the J gene end by 4 bases; junction bases not matched to a gene: 6. CDR1 is LNHDA, CDR2 SQIVND, per germline (reference sequence). CDR3 sequence reads: CASIRQGGTGELFF. The CDR3 DNA is TGTGCCAGTATCCGACAGGGTGGCACCGGGGAGCTGTTTTTT.

V usage is TRBV4-1 and J usage is TRBJ1-1, with D unclear. CDR1 and CDR2 from the germline V gene are MGHRA and YSYEKL. Deletions cut 0 bases from V and 2 bases from J, with 13 bases between. The CDR3 spans 16 residues. The CDR3 region is CASSQDSWAANTEAFF. The CDR3 DNA is TGCGCCAGCAGCCAAGATTCTTGGGCAGCTAACACTGAAGCTTTCTTT.

The chain combines TRBV21-1 with TRBJ1-5. TRBV21-1 is a recognized pseudogene. The CDR3 is made up of 12 amino acids. CDR3 in DNA: TGTGCCAGCAGCAAGGGGGATCAGCCCCAGCATTTT. It translates to CASSKGDQPQHF.

CDR3 sequence (DNA): TGTGCCAGCAGTTACTCGAAGGGAGGACTGAACTATGGCTACACCTTC. Translated, it gives CASSYSKGGLNYGYTF. The genes are TRBV6-2 or TRBV6-3 and TRBJ1-2; unclear D gene. This CDR3 has 16 residues. Germline values: CDR1 MNHEY, CDR2 SVGEGT. With 0 bases removed from V and 2 bases from J, the gap between germline ends came to 13 bases.

The chain recombines TRBV3-1 (or the pseudogene TRBV3-2) with TRBJ1-2; 7 bases agree with TRBD1. Trimming removed 2 bases from V and 6 bases from J; junction bases left unmatched: 6. The CDR3 sequence is 14 residues long. CDR1 and CDR2 from the germline V gene are LGHDT and YNNKEL (reference sequence). CDR3 sequence reads: CASSQMTGKDGYTF. The CDR3 DNA sequence: TGTGCCAGCAGCCAAATGACAGGGAAGGATGGCTACACCTTC.

The chain recombines TRBV6-5 with TRBJ2-2; possibly TRBD1 for D (5 bases). Germline CDR1 reads MNHEY; CDR2 reads SVGAGI. The length of the CDR3 is 14 residues. V dropped 0 bases and J dropped 4 bases, with 6 bases sitting between them. The CDR3 DNA sequence: TGTGCCAGCAGTTACTCCGACAGCACCGGGGAGCTGTTTTTT. The encoded protein is CASSYSDSTGELFF.

Note on this clone: Distinct nucleotide sequences in the sample also encode this CDR3. The CDR3 region has the DNA TGTGCCAGCAGCGTTCGTCAGGGGGCGACAGATACGCAGTATTTT. It is translated as CASSVRQGATDTQYF. The rearrangement links TRBV9 to TRBJ2-3; 8 nucleotides match TRBD1. The CDR3 has 15 residues. Trimming at V came to 2 bases and at J to 3 bases, leaving 5 bases not matched to a gene. The germline V gene encodes CDR1 SGDLS and CDR2 YYNGEE.

Only a few counts were recorded for this clone. The J gene is TRBJ1-1, the V gene TRBV7-3; possible D gene TRBD1, 5 bases. The V gene's germline CDR1 is SGHTA and CDR2 FQGTGA. The CDR3 consists of 12 residues. The germline V and J ends were trimmed by 6 bases and 1 base, with 6 bases remaining between them. CDR3 amino acids: CASSQGNTEAFF. CDR3 sequence (DNA): TGTGCCAGCAGTCAGGGGAACACTGAAGCTTTCTTT.

A single count supports this clone. The V and J genes are TRBV27 and TRBJ2-3; D not resolved. Germline V gene lookup returns CDR1 MNHEY and CDR2 SMNVEV (reference sequence). The germline V and J ends were trimmed by 3 bases and 4 bases, with 11 bases remaining between them. The CDR3 contains 14 residues. In DNA, the CDR3 is TGTGCCAGCAGTTTGAAAGGGTGGGCAGATACGCAGTATTTT. This encodes CASSLKGWADTQYF.

V is TRBV4-1 and J is TRBJ2-7; D might be TRBD1 (5 bases). Trimming took off 0 bases at V and 4 bases at J, with 10 bases between the two ends. Germline V gene data show CDR1 as MGHRA and CDR2 as YSYEKL. This CDR3 is built from 14 residues. The CDR3: CASSQDPGMYEQYF. DNA for the CDR3: TGCGCCAGCAGCCAAGATCCAGGGATGTACGAGCAGTACTTC.